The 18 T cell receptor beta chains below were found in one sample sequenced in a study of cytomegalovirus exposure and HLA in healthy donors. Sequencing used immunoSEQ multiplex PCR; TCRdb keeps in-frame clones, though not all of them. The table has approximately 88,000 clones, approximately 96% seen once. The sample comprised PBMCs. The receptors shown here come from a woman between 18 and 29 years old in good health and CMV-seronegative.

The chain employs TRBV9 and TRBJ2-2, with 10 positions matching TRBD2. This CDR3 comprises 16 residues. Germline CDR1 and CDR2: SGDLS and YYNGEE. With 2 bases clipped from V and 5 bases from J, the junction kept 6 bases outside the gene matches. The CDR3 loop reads CASSVASLAGTGELFF. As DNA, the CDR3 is TGTGCCAGCAGCGTCGCCTCACTAGCGGGAACCGGGGAGCTGTTTTTT.

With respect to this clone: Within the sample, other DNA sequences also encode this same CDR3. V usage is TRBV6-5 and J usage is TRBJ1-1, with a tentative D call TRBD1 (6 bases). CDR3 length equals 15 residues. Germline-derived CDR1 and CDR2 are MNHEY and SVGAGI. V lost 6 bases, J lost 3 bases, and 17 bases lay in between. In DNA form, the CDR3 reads TGTGCCAGCAGGCGGGCAGGGGAAGTGTACACTGAAGCTTTCTTT. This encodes CASRRAGEVYTEAFF.

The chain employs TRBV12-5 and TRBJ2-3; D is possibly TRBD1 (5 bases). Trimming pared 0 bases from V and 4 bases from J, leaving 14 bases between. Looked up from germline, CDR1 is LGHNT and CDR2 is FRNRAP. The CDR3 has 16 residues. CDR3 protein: CASGLVLGAEADTQYF. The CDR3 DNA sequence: TGTGCTAGTGGTTTGGTCCTTGGGGCAGAAGCAGATACGCAGTATTTT.

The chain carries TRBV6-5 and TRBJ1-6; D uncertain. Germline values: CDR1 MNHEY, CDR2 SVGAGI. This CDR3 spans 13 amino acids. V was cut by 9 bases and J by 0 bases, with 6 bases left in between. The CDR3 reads CASRDSYNSPLHF. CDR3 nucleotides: TGTGCCAGTCGAGACTCCTATAATTCACCCCTCCACTTT.

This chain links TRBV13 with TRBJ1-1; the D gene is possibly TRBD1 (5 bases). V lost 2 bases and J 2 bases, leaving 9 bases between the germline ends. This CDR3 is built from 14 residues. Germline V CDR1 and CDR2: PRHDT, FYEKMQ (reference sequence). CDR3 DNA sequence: TGTGCCAGCAGCTTAAGGGGCCAAAACACTGAAGCTTTCTTT. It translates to CASSLRGQNTEAFF.

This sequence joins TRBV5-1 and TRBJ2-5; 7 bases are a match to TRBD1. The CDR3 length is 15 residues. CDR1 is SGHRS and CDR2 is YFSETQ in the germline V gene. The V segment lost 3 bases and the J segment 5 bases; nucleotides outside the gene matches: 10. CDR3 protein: CASSSGQRGTETQYF. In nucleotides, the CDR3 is TGCGCCAGCAGCTCGGGACAGAGGGGCACGGAGACCCAGTACTTC.

CDR3 amino acids: CASSLGTVAQGAFF. The CDR3 nucleotides are TGTGCCAGCAGCTTAGGGACGGTAGCCCAAGGAGCTTTCTTT. This chain links TRBV13 with TRBJ1-1, with D unclear. This CDR3 spans 14 amino acids. The germline V gene encodes CDR1 PRHDT and CDR2 FYEKMQ (reference sequence). V was trimmed by 0 bases and J by 10 bases, leaving 15 bases between them.

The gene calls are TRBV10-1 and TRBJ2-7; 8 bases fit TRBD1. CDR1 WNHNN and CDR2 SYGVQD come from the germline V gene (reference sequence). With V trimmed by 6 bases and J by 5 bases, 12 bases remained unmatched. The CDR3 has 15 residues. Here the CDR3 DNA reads TGCGCCAGCAGCGACGGACAGGGAACGATCAACGAGCAGTACTTC. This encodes CASSDGQGTINEQYF.

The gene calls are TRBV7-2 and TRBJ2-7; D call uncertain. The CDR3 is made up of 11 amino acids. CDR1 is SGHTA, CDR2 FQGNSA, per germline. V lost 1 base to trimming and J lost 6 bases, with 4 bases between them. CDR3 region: CASSLVAEQYF. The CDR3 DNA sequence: TGTGCCAGCAGCTTAGTGGCCGAGCAGTACTTC. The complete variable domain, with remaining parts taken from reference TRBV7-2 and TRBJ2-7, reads GAGVSQSPSNKVTEKGKDVELRCDPISGHTALYWYRQSLGQGLEFLIYFQGNSAPDKSGLPSDRFSAERTGGSVSTLTIQRTQQEDSAVYLCASSLVAEQYFGPGTRLTVT.

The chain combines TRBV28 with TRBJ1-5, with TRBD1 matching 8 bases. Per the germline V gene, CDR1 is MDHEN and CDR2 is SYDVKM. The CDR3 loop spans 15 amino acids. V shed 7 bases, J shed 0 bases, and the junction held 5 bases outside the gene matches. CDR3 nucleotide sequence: TGTGCCAGCACTAGGGACAGGTATAGCAATCAGCCCCAGCATTTT. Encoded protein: CASTRDRYSNQPQHF.

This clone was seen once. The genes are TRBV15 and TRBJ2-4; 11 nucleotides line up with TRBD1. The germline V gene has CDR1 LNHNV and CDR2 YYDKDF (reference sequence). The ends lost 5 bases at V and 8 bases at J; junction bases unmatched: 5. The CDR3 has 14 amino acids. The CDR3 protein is CATSGDRGFDIQYF. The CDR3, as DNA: TGTGCCACCAGCGGGGACAGGGGGTTTGACATTCAGTACTTC. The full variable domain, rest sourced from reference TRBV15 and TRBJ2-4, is DAMVIQNPRYQVTQFGKPVTLSCSQTLNHNVMYWYQQKSSQAPKLLFHYYDKDFNNEADTPDNFQSRRPNTSFCFLDIRSPGLGDTAMYLCATSGDRGFDIQYFGAGTRLSVL.

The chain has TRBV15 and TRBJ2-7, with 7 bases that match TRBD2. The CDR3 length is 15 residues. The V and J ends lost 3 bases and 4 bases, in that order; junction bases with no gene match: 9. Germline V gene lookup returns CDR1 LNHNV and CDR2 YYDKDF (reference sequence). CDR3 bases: TGTGCCACCAGCAGGGGACTAACGGGAGGATACGAGCAGTACTTC. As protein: CATSRGLTGGYEQYF.

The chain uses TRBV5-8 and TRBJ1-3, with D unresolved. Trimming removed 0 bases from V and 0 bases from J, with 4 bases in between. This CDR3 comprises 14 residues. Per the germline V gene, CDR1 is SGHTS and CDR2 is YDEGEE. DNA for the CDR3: TGTGCCAGCAGCTTGGCGGGCTCTGGAAACACCATATATTTT. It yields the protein CASSLAGSGNTIYF. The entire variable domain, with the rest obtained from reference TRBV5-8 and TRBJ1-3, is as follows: EAGVTQSPTHLIKTRGQQATLRCSPISGHTSVYWYQQALGLGLQFLLWYDEGEERNRGNFPPRFSGRQFPNYSSELNVNALELEDSALYLCASSLAGSGNTIYFGEGSWLTVV.

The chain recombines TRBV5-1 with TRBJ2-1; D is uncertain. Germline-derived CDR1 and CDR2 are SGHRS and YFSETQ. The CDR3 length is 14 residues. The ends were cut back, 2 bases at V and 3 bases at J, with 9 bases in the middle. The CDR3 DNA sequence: TGCGCCAGCAGCTTTGGCGGAGACTACAATGAGCAGTTCTTC. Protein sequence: CASSFGGDYNEQFF.

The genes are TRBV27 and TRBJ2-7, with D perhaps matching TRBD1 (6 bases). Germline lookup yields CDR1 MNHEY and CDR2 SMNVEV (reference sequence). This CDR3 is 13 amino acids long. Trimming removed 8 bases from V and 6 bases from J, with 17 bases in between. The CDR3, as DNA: TGTGCCAGCGGGGGACACTGGTCTGGCGAGCAGTACTTC. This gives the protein CASGGHWSGEQYF.

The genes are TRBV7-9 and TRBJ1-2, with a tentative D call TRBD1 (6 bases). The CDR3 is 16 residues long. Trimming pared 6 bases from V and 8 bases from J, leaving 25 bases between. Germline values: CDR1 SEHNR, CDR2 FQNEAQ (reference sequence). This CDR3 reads CASRPTGKRGREGYTF. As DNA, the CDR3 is TGTGCCAGCAGACCTACGGGGAAGCGGGGGCGGGAGGGCTACACCTTC.

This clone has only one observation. The CDR3 nucleotides are TGTGCCTGGACCGGGACTGGATACAATGAGCAGTTCTTC. Translating it yields CAWTGTGYNEQFF. The chain has TRBV30 and TRBJ2-1, with TRBD2 as a possible D gene (6 bases). This CDR3 is built from 13 residues. Germline CDR1 and CDR2: GTSNPN and SVGIG (reference sequence). Trimming shortened V by 4 bases and J by 4 bases, and 11 bases separated the two germline ends.

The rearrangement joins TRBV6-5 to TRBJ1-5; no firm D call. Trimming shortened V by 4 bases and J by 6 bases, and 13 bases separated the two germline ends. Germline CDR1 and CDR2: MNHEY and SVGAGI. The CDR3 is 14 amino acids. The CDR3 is CASSSYQAGQPQHF. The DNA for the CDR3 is TGTGCCAGCAGTTCGTACCAGGCTGGTCAGCCCCAGCATTTT.